The 29 T cell receptor beta chains given below trace back to one sample, sequenced in a study of T cells in Graves' hyperthyroidism and ophthalmopathy. What was amplified from RNA transcripts were TCR beta CDR3 regions. The HTBI primer set was used in a first-round RT-PCR of the TCR CDR3. In TCRdb, the multiplex PCR reads were re-called with MiXCR into one record per CDR3 protein. The repertoire has 400,000 or so distinct CDR3 sequences, around an eighth of them found once; the top ten carry approximately 29%. Sequencing was performed on blood. Every receptor here comes from a man aged 45-65 years with Graves' ophthalmopathy.

This clonotype occurred many times. In DNA, the CDR3 is TGTGCCAGCAGTTTAGCAGGGGGTTCCGACGAGCAGTACTTC. This translates into CASSLAGGSDEQYF. V usage is TRBV28 and J usage is TRBJ2-7; 7 bases are shared with TRBD1. Trimming cost V 2 bases and J 5 bases; bases outside gene matches: 6. From germline, CDR1 is MDHEN and CDR2 SYDVKM. This CDR3 has 14 residues.

This clonotype was recorded a few times. This sequence joins TRBV24-1 and TRBJ1-2; D gene unclear. CDR3 length: 16 residues. From germline, CDR1 is KGHDR and CDR2 SFDVKD. V dropped 4 bases and J dropped 4 bases, with 18 bases sitting between them. The CDR3 DNA sequence: TGTGCCACCAGTGAAGGCGTACGTCCCCCGTCCTATGGCTACACCTTC. Translated, it gives CATSEGVRPPSYGYTF.

This sequence joins TRBV29-1 and TRBJ2-7; the match to TRBD2 covers 10 bases. Germline CDR1 is SQVTM and CDR2 is ANQGSEA. The CDR3 is 15 residues long. Trimming cost V 1 base and J 0 bases; bases outside gene matches: 3. CDR3 coding DNA: TGCAGCGTTGAAGGTAGCGGGAGGTTCTCCTACGAGCAGTACTTC. Residues: CSVEGSGRFSYEQYF.

This clonotype was observed many times. This chain links TRBV6-6 with TRBJ2-7; 12 nucleotides agree with TRBD2. CDR1 and CDR2 from the germline V gene are MNHNY and SVGAGI (reference sequence). The V segment lost 1 base and the J segment 7 bases; nucleotides outside the gene matches: 5. The CDR3 is 15 amino acids. The CDR3 DNA sequence: TGTGCCAGCAGTTACTGGACTAGCGGGATGGGGGAGCAGTACTTC. Protein sequence: CASSYWTSGMGEQYF.

The chain recombines TRBV18 with TRBJ2-1; D is possibly TRBD1 or TRBD2 (5 bases each). Germline CDR1 reads KGHSH; CDR2 reads LQKENI. Trimming removed 4 bases at V and 4 bases at J, with 11 bases between. The CDR3 consists of 14 residues. The DNA of the CDR3 is TGTGCCAGCTCACGCCGGGACCGTTACAATGAGCAGTTCTTC. Translated, it gives CASSRRDRYNEQFF.

The J gene is TRBJ1-2, the V gene TRBV12-3 or TRBV12-4; unclear D gene. The CDR3 has 13 amino acids. V was trimmed by 3 bases and J by 2 bases, leaving 7 bases between them. The CDR3 DNA sequence: TGTGCCAGCAGTTTCAAACAGAACTATGGCTACACCTTC. This gives the protein CASSFKQNYGYTF.

This clonotype was seen repeatedly, ten times or more. This rearrangement joins TRBV6-1 to TRBJ2-3; TRBD1 matches 9 bases. Germline-derived CDR1 and CDR2 are MNHNS and SASEGT. The CDR3 is made up of 13 amino acids. J was trimmed by 4 bases and V by 6 bases; bases with no gene match: 2. CDR3 nucleotide sequence: TGTGCCAGCAGGGGACAGGGTGCAGATACGCAGTATTTT. Protein sequence: CASRGQGADTQYF.

CDR3 loop: CAISHPGLAGASEQFF. Here the CDR3 DNA reads TGTGCCATCAGTCACCCGGGACTAGCGGGAGCCTCGGAGCAGTTCTTC. The gene calls are TRBV10-3 and TRBJ2-1, with 14 bases fitting TRBD2. CDR1 is ENHRY and CDR2 is SYGVKD in the germline V gene. V was clipped by 5 bases and J by 10 bases; unmatched bases: 10. The CDR3 runs to 16 residues.

The chain uses TRBV7-9 and TRBJ2-5, with TRBD2 matching 8 bases. Germline lookup yields CDR1 SEHNR and CDR2 FQNEAQ (reference sequence). J gave up 2 bases and V 2 bases, and 4 bases lay outside the gene matches. CDR3 size: 15 residues. CDR3 sequence reads: CASSLHSGNQETQYF. CDR3 bases: TGTGCCAGCAGCTTACATAGCGGGAATCAAGAGACCCAGTACTTC.

This chain links TRBV15 with TRBJ2-1, with 8 positions matching TRBD1. Germline assignment: CDR1 LNHNV and CDR2 YYDKDF (reference sequence). Trimming removed 1 base from V and 9 bases from J; junction bases left unmatched: 11. The CDR3 consists of 16 residues. The CDR3 region has the DNA TGTGCCACCAGCAGAGGCCGGGACAGGCGCAAAGGTGAGCAGTTCTTC. Translated: CATSRGRDRRKGEQFF.

The rearrangement joins TRBV29-1 to TRBJ2-2, with TRBD2 identical over 16 bases. The CDR3 has 17 residues. Per germline, CDR1 SQVTM and CDR2 ANQGSEA. Trimming cost V 3 bases and J 5 bases; bases outside gene matches: 6. This chain's CDR3 is CSVDLGLAGGRTGELFF. The CDR3 nucleotides read TGCAGCGTTGATTTGGGACTAGCGGGAGGGCGGACCGGGGAGCTGTTTTTT.

This clonotype appeared many times. The chain couples TRBV29-1 to TRBJ2-3, with D perhaps matching TRBD2 (6 bases). In germline, CDR1 is SQVTM, CDR2 ANQGSEA. Trimming left V 4 bases short and J 3 bases short, with 14 bases between. The CDR3 contains 14 residues. The CDR3 DNA reads as TGCAGCGTTGGAGCGGTTGGGAGGACAGATACGCAGTATTTT. The encoded protein is CSVGAVGRTDTQYF.

The sample holds many counts of this clonotype. The chain joins TRBV28 to TRBJ2-7, with TRBD1 matching over 8 bases. The V gene end was trimmed by 5 bases and the J gene end by 5 bases; junction bases not matched to a gene: 2. The germline gives CDR1 MDHEN, CDR2 SYDVKM. CDR3 length: 12 residues. Here the CDR3 DNA reads TGTGCCAGCAGTAAGACAGGGGACGAGCAGTACTTC. Protein product: CASSKTGDEQYF.

This clonotype has ten or more counts. Here the CDR3 DNA reads TGCGCCAGCAGCACCTCGCCGGGACAGTCTGGAAACACCATATATTTT. Translation gives CASSTSPGQSGNTIYF. The rearrangement uses TRBV5-1 and TRBJ1-3, with 7 bases identical to TRBD1. The junction had 8 bases not matched to a gene; V was cut back by 4 bases and J by 1 base. The CDR3 totals 16 residues. The germline CDR1 and CDR2 sequences are SGHRS and YFSETQ.

This clonotype was picked up many times. The rearrangement uses TRBV2 and TRBJ1-5, with D hard to call. Trimming stripped 11 bases from V and 6 bases from J, with 17 bases between. The CDR3 is 13 residues long. Germline CDR1 is SNHLY and CDR2 is FYNNEI. CDR3 in amino acids: CAGKLGWSQPQHF. The CDR3 DNA sequence: TGTGCCGGCAAGCTAGGGTGGTCTCAGCCCCAGCATTTT.

This clonotype was picked up a small number of times. V is TRBV27 and J is TRBJ1-1; D is ambiguous. This CDR3 contains 13 residues. The ends were cut back, 6 bases at V and 0 bases at J, with 8 bases in the middle. Germline V lookup: CDR1 MNHEY, CDR2 SMNVEV (reference sequence). CDR3 sequence: CASRILMNTEAFF. The CDR3 DNA follows: TGTGCCAGCAGGATTCTTATGAACACTGAAGCTTTCTTT.

This clonotype was seen more than once but under ten times. The gene calls are TRBV6-1 and TRBJ2-3; D is uncertain. Trimming removed 8 bases from V and 2 bases from J, with 14 bases in between. The germline CDR1 and CDR2 sequences are MNHNS and SASEGT. CDR3 length: 14 amino acids. The CDR3 DNA is TGTGCCAGCGGTGCAGCTTCTAACACAGATACGCAGTATTTT. Amino acids: CASGAASNTDTQYF.

This clonotype showed up many times. V is TRBV20-1 and J is TRBJ2-3; 8 bases map to TRBD2. Germline V gene sequence: CDR1 DFQATT, CDR2 SNEGSKA (reference sequence). V lost 3 bases and J lost 2; bases outside the gene matches: 7. CDR3 length: 15 amino acids. The CDR3 DNA sequence: TGCAGTGCTAGTTTTGCGGGAGGACTCACAGATACGCAGTATTTT. Translation gives CSASFAGGLTDTQYF.

Many counts were recorded for this clonotype. The chain uses TRBV11-2 and TRBJ2-1; TRBD1 is a possible D gene (6 bases). The CDR3 runs 15 residues. Germline lookup yields CDR1 SGHAT and CDR2 FQNNGV. V was cut by 3 bases and J by 3 bases, with 12 bases left in between. This CDR3 reads CASSFLSGDYNEQFF. The CDR3 DNA is TGTGCCAGCAGCTTCCTTTCAGGGGACTACAATGAGCAGTTCTTC.

The chain is built from TRBV28 and TRBJ2-5, with 7 bases identical to TRBD1. The CDR3 covers 12 residues. V lost 5 bases to trimming and J lost 11 bases; unmatched junction nucleotides: 8. Germline V gene sequence: CDR1 MDHEN, CDR2 SYDVKM. CDR3 nucleotides: TGTGCCAGCAGTGCCCGACAGGGTAGACAGTACTTC. Its protein product is CASSARQGRQYF.

This clonotype showed up many times. The chain carries TRBV3-1 and TRBJ2-7, with 8 bases lining up with TRBD2. Germline V lookup: CDR1 LGHDT, CDR2 YNNKEL (reference sequence). Losses at the gene ends were 4 bases for V and 5 bases for J; bases not matched to a gene: 10. The CDR3 length is 15 residues. The CDR3 DNA sequence: TGTGCCAGCAGCCCCGAGGGACTAGTATGGGACGAGCAGTACTTC. Translated, it gives CASSPEGLVWDEQYF.

The V gene is TRBV2, the J gene TRBJ1-2; tentatively, D is TRBD1 (6 bases). This CDR3 is built from 13 residues. V lost 2 bases, J lost 6 bases, and 10 bases lay in between. Germline lookup yields CDR1 SNHLY and CDR2 FYNNEI. This CDR3 is CASSETGSHGYTF. The CDR3 DNA reads as TGTGCCAGCAGTGAAACAGGGTCTCATGGCTACACCTTC.

CDR3 sequence: CASSVGQGIYNEQFF. DNA for the CDR3: TGTGCCAGCAGCGTAGGACAGGGAATATACAATGAGCAGTTCTTC. The V gene is TRBV9, the J gene TRBJ2-1, with 7 bases matching TRBD1. Germline CDR1 SGDLS, CDR2 YYNGEE. The CDR3 has 15 residues. J gave up 4 bases and V 0 bases, and 4 bases lay outside the gene matches.

This clonotype was seen repeatedly, ten times or more. CDR3 loop: CASSDRGGYAEQYF. The DNA for the CDR3 is TGTGCCAGCAGTGACAGGGGCGGGTATGCCGAGCAGTACTTC. The chain has TRBV28 and TRBJ2-7; 8 bases fit TRBD1. The trim removed 5 bases at V and 6 bases at J, leaving 9 bases unmatched. The germline V gene encodes CDR1 MDHEN and CDR2 SYDVKM. This CDR3 has 14 amino acids.

In this sample, this clonotype turned up many times. This chain uses TRBV11-2 with TRBJ2-3; a possible D gene is TRBD2 (5 bases). The CDR3 is made up of 16 amino acids. CDR1 SGHAT and CDR2 FQNNGV come from the germline V gene. Trimming removed 1 base from V and 2 bases from J, with 13 bases in between. CDR3 sequence reads: CASSLGGPGITDTQYF. The CDR3 nucleotides read TGTGCCAGCAGCTTAGGAGGGCCGGGGATCACAGATACGCAGTATTTT.

This clonotype was seen many times. This chain links TRBV11-2 with TRBJ2-7; D possibly uses TRBD1 or TRBD2 (5 bases each). Trimming shortened V by 3 bases and J by 9 bases, and 9 bases separated the two germline ends. The germline CDR1 and CDR2 sequences are SGHAT and FQNNGV. The CDR3 runs 11 residues. The CDR3: CASSLGERQYF. CDR3 nucleotide sequence: TGTGCCAGCAGCTTGGGGGAGAGGCAGTACTTC.

This clonotype was counted ten times or more. The J gene is TRBJ2-3, the V gene TRBV11-2; D possibly corresponds to TRBD2 (6 bases). Germline CDR1 and CDR2: SGHAT and FQNNGV. The CDR3 spans 16 residues. Trimming stripped 0 bases from V and 4 bases from J, with 14 bases between. CDR3 nucleotides: TGTGCCAGCAGCTTAGATCACGGGAGTGGGTCAGATACGCAGTATTTT. This sequence encodes CASSLDHGSGSDTQYF.

This clonotype was counted ten times or more. The CDR3 here is CASSPGLTWGEAFF. CDR3 DNA: TGTGCCAGCAGTCCTGGGCTGACCTGGGGTGAAGCTTTCTTT. The rearrangement uses TRBV28 and TRBJ1-1; D unclear. V was shortened by 5 bases and J by 7 bases, with 17 bases between the two germline ends. This CDR3 contains 14 residues. In germline, CDR1 is MDHEN, CDR2 SYDVKM. Looking up the rest from reference TRBV28 and TRBJ1-1 gives the full variable domain: DVKVTQSSRYLVKRTGEKVFLECVQDMDHENMFWYRQDPGLGLRLIYFSYDVKMKEKGDIPEGYSVSREKKERFSLILESASTNQTSMYLCASSPGLTWGEAFFGQGTRLTVV.

This chain uses TRBV15 with TRBJ2-7, with D possibly being TRBD2 (5 bases). CDR3 length: 15 residues. The germline gives CDR1 LNHNV, CDR2 YYDKDF (reference sequence). Trimming took off 0 bases at V and 0 bases at J, with 9 bases between the two ends. CDR3 bases: TGTGCCACCAGCAGAGACTTCGGAGGCTCCTACGAGCAGTACTTC. Amino acids: CATSRDFGGSYEQYF.